In its sample, the clone carrying this TCR beta chain is medium-sized. Its antigen is still unknown. TRB rearrangements were amplified by multiplex PCR with BIOMED2 TRB-A/B primers. TCRdb passed the multiplex PCR reads through MiXCR, listing each CDR3 protein once. The sample records approximately 3,800 distinct CDR3 sequences, roughly 20% being singletons. This sample was taken from a study of T and B cells in COVID-19 patients. Study-wide background: Most recovered patients had mild to moderate COVID-19 treated as outpatients. Study outcomes and limitations: No sequencing was yet done of CD4+, regulatory or CD8+ subsets, or of SARS-CoV-2-responsive or tetramer+ sorted cells.

V was clipped by 10 bases and J by 5 bases; unmatched bases: 9. The CDR3 is 13 residues long. From germline, CDR1 is LNHDA and CDR2 SQIVND (reference sequence). Blood genomic DNA input for TRB amplification was about 240-550 ng. Material: blood. The chain couples TRBV19 to TRBJ1-1; the match to TRBD1 covers 8 bases. The sequence was obtained from a human donor with active COVID-19. The CDR3 protein is CATRTGRETEAFF. CDR3 coding DNA: TGTGCCACCAGGACAGGGAGAGAAACTGAAGCTTTCTTT.